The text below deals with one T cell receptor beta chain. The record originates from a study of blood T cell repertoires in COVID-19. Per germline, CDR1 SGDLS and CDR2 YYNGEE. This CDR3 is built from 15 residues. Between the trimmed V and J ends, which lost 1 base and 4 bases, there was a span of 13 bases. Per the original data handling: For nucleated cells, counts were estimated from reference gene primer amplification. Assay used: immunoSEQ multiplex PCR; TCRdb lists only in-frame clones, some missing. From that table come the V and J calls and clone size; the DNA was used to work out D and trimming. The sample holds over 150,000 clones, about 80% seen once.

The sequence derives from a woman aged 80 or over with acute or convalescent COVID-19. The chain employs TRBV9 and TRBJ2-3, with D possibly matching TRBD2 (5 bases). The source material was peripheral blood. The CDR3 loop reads CASSVRAVDSDTQYF. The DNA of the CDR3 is TGTGCCAGCAGCGTACGGGCCGTGGACTCAGATACGCAGTATTTT. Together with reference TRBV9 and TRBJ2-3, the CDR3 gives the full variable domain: DSGVTQTPKHLITATGQRVTLRCSPRSGDLSVYWYQQSLDQGLQFLIQYYNGEERAKGNILERFSAQQFPDLHSELNLSSLELGDSALYFCASSVRAVDSDTQYFGPGTRLTVL.